The entry that follows covers one T cell receptor (beta chain) sequence. Which antigen it targets is not known. No base-level quality is on record; no much larger clone is a single base apart. This sample was taken from a study of a mutant IDH1 vaccine in newly diagnosed glioma (dated by TCRdb to the early 2020s). Study-level background: Patients received eight vaccinations in weeks 1, 3, 5, 7, 11, 15, 19 and 23, corresponding to visits V03 through V10. Vaccination was initiated 4-6 weeks after radiotherapy alone, or concurrently with temozolomide cycles in the chemotherapy-containing groups. Longitudinal TCRB deep sequencing was done for 25 to 30 treated patients, wherever samples were available for exploratory analyses. Before enrollment, most patients had been given radiochemotherapy with temozolomide as standard therapy, while the rest had received either radiotherapy alone or temozolomide alone. Of the 32 patients who were treated, about 62% were male and about 40% were female, and the mean age was around 40 years. Six visits were used for peripheral blood collection: V03 (baseline), V05, V07, V10, V12 and V13.

What the work shows at the level of the full study, not this receptor alone: No apparent relationship was observed between pseudoprogression and alterations in the top peripheral T cell clonotypes detected by TCRB sequencing. According to the authors, sample limitations meant that analyses of patient blood samples could not be reproduced. Immune responses induced by the vaccine were seen in about 93% of patients across multiple MHC alleles. Selection of PBMC samples for TCRB deep sequencing was based on availability.

V is reduced by 3 bases and J by 5 bases, leaving a spacing of 5 bases between them. Looking up the germline V gene (reference sequence) yields CDR1 PRHDT and CDR2 FYEKMQ. Its CDR3 holds 12 amino acids, cysteine through phenylalanine. The kept DNA is CDR3 alone, 36 bases in frame from the first base. Receptors were amplified or captured by the immunoSEQ multiplex PCR assay. The hsTCRB Kit was used according to the manufacturer's protocol to amplify rearranged TCR beta chain sequences. TCRB libraries were sequenced on an Illumina MiSeq. As for how the authors treated the data: Demultiplexing, trimming and gene mapping were performed with the kit vendor's proprietary platform. What TCRdb holds here is the immuneACCESS table cut down to in-frame rearrangements. Part of the clones is not present; checked against another copy, under half of the missing clones reflect an unresolved V gene, and the others are unexplained. That table furnishes V, J and clone size, whereas the DNA furnished D and trimming. The table for this sample lists approximately 28,000 clones; approximately 80% of them were counted only once. 8% to 10% of the sample belongs to the ten largest clones.

The time point label, as the study defines it: week 23, last vaccination. Each vaccine dose was 300 ug of a 20-mer mutant IDH1 peptide in Montanide, given subcutaneously with topical imiquimod. All donors had newly diagnosed IDH1-mutant astrocytomas of WHO grade 3 or 4 that showed loss of nuclear ATRX. The samples were drawn from NOA16, a multicentre, single-arm, open-label phase I trial in Germany that tested a mutant IDH1 peptide vaccine in humans for the first time. Genomic DNA for TCRB sequencing was extracted from EDTA blood using the DNeasy Blood and Tissue Kit. The specimen comprised PBMCs, sampled from a glioma patient whose treatment included an IDH1 peptide vaccine. The chain links TRBV13 with TRBJ2-1, with no confident D gene call. The TCR sequence derives from a young woman with glioma. CDR3 sequence: CASSFQNNEQFF. In nucleotides, the sequence is TGTGCCAGCAGCTTTCAGAACAATGAGCAGTTCTTC.